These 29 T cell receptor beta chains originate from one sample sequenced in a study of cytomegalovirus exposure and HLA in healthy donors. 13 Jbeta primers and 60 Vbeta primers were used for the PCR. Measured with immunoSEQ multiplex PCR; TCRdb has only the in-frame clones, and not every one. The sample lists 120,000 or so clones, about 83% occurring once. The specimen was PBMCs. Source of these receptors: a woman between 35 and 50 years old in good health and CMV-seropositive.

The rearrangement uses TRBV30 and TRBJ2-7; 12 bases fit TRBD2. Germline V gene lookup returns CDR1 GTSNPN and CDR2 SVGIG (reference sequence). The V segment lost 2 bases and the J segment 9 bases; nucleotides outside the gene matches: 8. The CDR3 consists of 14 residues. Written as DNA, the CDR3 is TGTGCCTGGAGTCGGACTAGCGGGGAAACCCGGCAGTACTTC. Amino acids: CAWSRTSGETRQYF.

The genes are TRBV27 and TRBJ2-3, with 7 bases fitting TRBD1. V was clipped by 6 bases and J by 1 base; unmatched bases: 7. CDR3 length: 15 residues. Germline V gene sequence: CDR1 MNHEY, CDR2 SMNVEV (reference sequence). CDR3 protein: CASSAGQGGTDTQYF. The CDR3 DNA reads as TGTGCCAGCAGCGCCGGGCAGGGGGGCACAGATACGCAGTATTTT.

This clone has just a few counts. The CDR3 region is CARGRPAGELFF. The CDR3 nucleotides are TGTGCCAGGGGCAGGCCGGCCGGGGAGCTGTTTTTT. The chain recombines TRBV6-1 with TRBJ2-2; D uncertain. Trimming shortened V by 9 bases and J by 6 bases, and 11 bases separated the two germline ends. The CDR3 sequence is 12 residues long. CDR1 is MNHNS and CDR2 is SASEGT in the germline V gene.

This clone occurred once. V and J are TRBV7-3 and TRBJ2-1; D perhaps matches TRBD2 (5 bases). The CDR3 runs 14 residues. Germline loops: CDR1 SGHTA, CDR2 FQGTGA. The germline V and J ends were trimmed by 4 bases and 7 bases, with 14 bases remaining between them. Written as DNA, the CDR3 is TGTGCCAGCAGCTGGGGAGTTGGCAGTAATGAGCAGTTCTTC. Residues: CASSWGVGSNEQFF.

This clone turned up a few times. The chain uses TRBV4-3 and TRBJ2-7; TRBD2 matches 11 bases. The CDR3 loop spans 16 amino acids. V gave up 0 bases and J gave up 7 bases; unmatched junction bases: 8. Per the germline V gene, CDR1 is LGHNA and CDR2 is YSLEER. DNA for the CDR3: TGCGCCAGCAGCCAAGACCCCCCACTAGCGGGAGAAGAGCAGTACTTC. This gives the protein CASSQDPPLAGEEQYF.

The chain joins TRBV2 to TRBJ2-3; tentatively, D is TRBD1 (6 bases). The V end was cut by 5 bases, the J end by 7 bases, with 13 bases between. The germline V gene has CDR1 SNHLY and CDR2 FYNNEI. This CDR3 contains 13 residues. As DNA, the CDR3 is TGTGCCAGCAGTTCATTTGACAGGAATACGCAGTATTTT. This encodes CASSSFDRNTQYF.

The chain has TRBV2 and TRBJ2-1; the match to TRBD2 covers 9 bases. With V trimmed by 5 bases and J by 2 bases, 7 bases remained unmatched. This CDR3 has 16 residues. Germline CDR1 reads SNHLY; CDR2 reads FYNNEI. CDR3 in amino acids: CASSSIAGDTYNEQFF. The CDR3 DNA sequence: TGTGCCAGCAGTTCCATAGCGGGAGACACCTACAATGAGCAGTTCTTC.

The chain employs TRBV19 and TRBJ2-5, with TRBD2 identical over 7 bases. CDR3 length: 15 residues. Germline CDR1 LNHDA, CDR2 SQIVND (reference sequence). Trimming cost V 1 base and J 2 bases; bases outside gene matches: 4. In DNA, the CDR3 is TGTGCCAGTAGTATAGCTAGGCGGGAGCAAGAGACCCAGTACTTC. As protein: CASSIARREQETQYF. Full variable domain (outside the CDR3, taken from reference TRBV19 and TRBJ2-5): DGGITQSPKYLFRKEGQNVTLSCEQNLNHDAMYWYRQDPGQGLRLIYYSQIVNDFQKGDIAEGYSVSREKKESFPLTVTSAQKNPTAFYLCASSIARREQETQYFGPGTRLLVL.

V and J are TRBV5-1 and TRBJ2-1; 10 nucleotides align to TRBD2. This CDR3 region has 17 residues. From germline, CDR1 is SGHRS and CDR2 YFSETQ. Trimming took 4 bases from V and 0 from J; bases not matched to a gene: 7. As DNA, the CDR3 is TGCGCCAGCAGCCAATACTCTAGCGGGAGCTCCTACAATGAGCAGTTCTTC. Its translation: CASSQYSSGSSYNEQFF.

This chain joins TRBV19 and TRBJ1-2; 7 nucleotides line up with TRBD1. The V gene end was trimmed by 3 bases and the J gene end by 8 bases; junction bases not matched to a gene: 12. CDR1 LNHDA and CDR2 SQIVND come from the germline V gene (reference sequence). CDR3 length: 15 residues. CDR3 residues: CASSMAQGTVFGYTF. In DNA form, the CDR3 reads TGTGCCAGTAGTATGGCCCAGGGGACAGTGTTCGGCTACACCTTC.

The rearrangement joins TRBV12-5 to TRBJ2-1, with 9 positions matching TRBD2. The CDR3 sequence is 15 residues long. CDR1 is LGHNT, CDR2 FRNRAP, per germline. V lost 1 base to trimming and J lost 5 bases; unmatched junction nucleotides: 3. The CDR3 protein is CASGLGLAENNEQFF. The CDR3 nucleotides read TGTGCTAGTGGTTTGGGACTAGCGGAAAACAATGAGCAGTTCTTC.

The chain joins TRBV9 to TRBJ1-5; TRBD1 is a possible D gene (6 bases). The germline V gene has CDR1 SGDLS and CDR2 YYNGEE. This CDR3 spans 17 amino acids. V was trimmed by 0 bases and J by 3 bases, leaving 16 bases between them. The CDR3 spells CASSVARGGPDNQPQHF. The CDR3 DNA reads TGTGCCAGCAGCGTAGCCCGGGGGGGCCCCGACAATCAGCCCCAGCATTTT.

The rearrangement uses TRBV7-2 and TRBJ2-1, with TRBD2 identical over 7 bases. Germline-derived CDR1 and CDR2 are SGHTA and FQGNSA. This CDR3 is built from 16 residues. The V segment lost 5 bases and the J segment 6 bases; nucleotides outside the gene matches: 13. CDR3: CASSVTGTTRSNEQFF. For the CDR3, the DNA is TGTGCCAGCAGCGTCACCGGGACTACCCGGTCCAATGAGCAGTTCTTC.

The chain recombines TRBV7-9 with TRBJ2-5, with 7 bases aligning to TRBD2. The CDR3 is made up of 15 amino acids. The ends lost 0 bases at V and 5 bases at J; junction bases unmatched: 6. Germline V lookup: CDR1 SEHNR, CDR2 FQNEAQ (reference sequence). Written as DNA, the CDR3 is TGTGCCAGCAGCTTAGCGGGGAACGGGGGGGAGACCCAGTACTTC. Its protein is CASSLAGNGGETQYF.

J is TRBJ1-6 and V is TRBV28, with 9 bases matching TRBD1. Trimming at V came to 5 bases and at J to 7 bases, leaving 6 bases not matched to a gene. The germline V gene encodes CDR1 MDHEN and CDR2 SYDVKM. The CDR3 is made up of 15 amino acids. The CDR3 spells CASSQGDRDNSPLHF. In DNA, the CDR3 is TGTGCCAGCAGTCAAGGGGACAGGGACAATTCACCCCTCCACTTT.

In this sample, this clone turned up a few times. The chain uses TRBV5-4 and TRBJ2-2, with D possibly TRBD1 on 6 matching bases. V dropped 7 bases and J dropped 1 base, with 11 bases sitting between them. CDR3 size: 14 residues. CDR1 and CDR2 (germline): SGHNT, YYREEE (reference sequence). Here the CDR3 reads CASLQGQNTGELFF. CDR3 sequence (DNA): TGTGCCAGCCTGCAGGGACAGAACACCGGGGAGCTGTTTTTT. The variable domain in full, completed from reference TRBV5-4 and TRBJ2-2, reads ETGVTQSPTHLIKTRGQQVTLRCSSQSGHNTVSWYQQALGQGPQFIFQYYREEENGRGNFPPRFSGLQFPNYSSELNVNALELDDSALYLCASLQGQNTGELFFGEGSRLTVL.

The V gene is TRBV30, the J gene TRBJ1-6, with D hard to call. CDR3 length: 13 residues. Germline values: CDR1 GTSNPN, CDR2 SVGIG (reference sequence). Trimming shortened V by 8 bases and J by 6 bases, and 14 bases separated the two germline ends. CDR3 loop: CAHAPGSNSPLHF. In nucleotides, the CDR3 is TGTGCCCACGCCCCGGGGTCTAATTCACCCCTCCACTTT.

The CDR3 sequence is CASSENPSGRFGEQFF. The CDR3, as DNA: TGTGCCAGCAGTGAAAATCCTAGCGGGAGATTCGGTGAGCAGTTCTTC. V usage is TRBV6-4 and J usage is TRBJ2-1; 10 nucleotides match TRBD2. With V trimmed by 3 bases and J by 9 bases, 11 bases remained unmatched. CDR1 is MRHNA, CDR2 SNTAGT, per germline. This CDR3 is 16 amino acids long.

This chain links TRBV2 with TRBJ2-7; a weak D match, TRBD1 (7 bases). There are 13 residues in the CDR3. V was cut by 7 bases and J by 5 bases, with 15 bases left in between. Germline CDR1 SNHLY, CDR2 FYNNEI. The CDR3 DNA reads TGTGCCAGCAACCCAGGAGGGGGCCACGAGCAGTACTTC. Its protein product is CASNPGGGHEQYF.

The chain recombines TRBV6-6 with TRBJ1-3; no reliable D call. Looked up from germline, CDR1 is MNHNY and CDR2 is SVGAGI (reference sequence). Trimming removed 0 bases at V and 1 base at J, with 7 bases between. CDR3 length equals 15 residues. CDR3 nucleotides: TGTGCCAGCAGTTACTCCCCAGGATCTGGAAACACCATATATTTT. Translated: CASSYSPGSGNTIYF.

The CDR3 sequence: CAWSVAGGRFQPQHF. The CDR3 DNA sequence: TGTGCCTGGAGTGTTGCAGGGGGCCGGTTTCAGCCCCAGCATTTT. V gene TRBV30 combines with J gene TRBJ1-5, with 8 bases fitting TRBD1. V dropped 0 bases and J dropped 6; count of bases not matched to a gene: 7. Looked up from germline, CDR1 is GTSNPN and CDR2 is SVGIG (reference sequence). The CDR3 loop spans 15 amino acids.

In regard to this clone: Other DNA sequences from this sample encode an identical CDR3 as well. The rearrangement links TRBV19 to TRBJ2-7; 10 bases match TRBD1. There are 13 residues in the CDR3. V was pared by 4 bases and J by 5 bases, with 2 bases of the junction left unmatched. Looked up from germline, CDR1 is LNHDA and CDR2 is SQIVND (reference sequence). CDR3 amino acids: CASSRQGANEQYF. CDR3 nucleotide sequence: TGTGCCAGTAGTAGACAGGGGGCCAACGAGCAGTACTTC.

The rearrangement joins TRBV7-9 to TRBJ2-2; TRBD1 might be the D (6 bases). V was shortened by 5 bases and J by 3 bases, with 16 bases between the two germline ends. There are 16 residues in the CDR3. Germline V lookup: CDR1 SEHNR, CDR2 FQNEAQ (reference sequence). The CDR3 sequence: CASSTPGQSYTGELFF. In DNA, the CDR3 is TGTGCCAGCAGCACCCCGGGACAATCGTACACCGGGGAGCTGTTTTTT.

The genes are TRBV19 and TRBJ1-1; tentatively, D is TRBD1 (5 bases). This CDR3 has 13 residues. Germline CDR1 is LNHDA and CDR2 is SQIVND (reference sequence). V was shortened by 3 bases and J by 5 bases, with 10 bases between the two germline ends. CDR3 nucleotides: TGTGCCAGTAGTATGACAGCCACGACTGAAGCTTTCTTT. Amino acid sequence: CASSMTATTEAFF.

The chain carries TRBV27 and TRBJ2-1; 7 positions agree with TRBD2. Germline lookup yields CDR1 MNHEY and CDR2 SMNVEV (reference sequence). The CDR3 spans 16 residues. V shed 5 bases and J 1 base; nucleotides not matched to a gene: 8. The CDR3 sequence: CASSLTREVSYNEQFF. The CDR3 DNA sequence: TGTGCCAGCAGTCTGACCCGGGAGGTATCCTACAATGAGCAGTTCTTC.

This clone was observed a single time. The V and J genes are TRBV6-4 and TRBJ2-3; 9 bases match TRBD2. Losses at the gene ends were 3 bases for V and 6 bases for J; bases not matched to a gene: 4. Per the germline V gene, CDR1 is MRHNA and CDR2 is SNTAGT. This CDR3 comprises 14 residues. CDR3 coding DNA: TGTGCCAGCAGTGAGGCGGCGGGAGGGGATACGCAGTATTTT. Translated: CASSEAAGGDTQYF.

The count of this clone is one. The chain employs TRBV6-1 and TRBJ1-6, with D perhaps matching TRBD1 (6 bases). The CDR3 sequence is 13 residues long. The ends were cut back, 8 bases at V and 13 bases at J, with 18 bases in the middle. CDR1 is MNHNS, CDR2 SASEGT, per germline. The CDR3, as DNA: TGTGCCAGCCATAGGACAGTCCTTTCTCCCCTCCACTTT. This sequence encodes CASHRTVLSPLHF.

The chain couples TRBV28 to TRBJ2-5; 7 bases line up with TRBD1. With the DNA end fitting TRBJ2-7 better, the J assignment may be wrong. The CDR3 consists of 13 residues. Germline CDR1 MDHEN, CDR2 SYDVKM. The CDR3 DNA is TGTGCCAGCAGTTTGAGGGGGCCCTACGAGCAGTACTTC. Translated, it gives CASSLRGPYEQYF.

The CDR3 region is CASSVLLHLYDNEQFF. Written as DNA, the CDR3 is TGTGCCAGCAGCGTCCTTCTGCACCTATATGATAATGAGCAGTTCTTC. The chain combines TRBV7-9 with TRBJ2-1; D unclear. V dropped 5 bases and J dropped 7 bases, with 21 bases sitting between them. Germline V lookup: CDR1 SEHNR, CDR2 FQNEAQ (reference sequence). The CDR3 runs to 16 residues.